This record concerns one T cell receptor beta chain sequence. Its specificity is not known. These data belong to a study of beta chain features in type 1 diabetes. Study-wide points: Individuals with type 1 diabetes displayed fewer insertions and more deletions at VDJ junctions. Across all four CD4+ subsets, people with type 1 diabetes showed modestly shorter TCRB CDR3s.

CDR1 MNHNS and CDR2 SASEGT come from the germline V gene. The CDR3 loop spans 12 amino acids. V was shortened by 7 bases and J by 9 bases, with 16 bases between the two germline ends. Sorting gave populations that all exceeded 98% purity. Every isolated RNA sample was fully reverse transcribed, so sequencing captured expressed TCRB transcripts. Sequencing used immunoSEQ multiplex PCR; TCRdb keeps in-frame clones, though not all of them. There are over 300,000 clones in the sample; 8% occur only once, and approximately 0.47% lies in the top ten. Input material: central memory CD4+ T cells from blood. This clonotype originated in a woman aged 18 to 35 in good health. The chain joins TRBV6-1 to TRBJ2-7; a possible D gene is TRBD2 (5 bases). CDR3 DNA: TGTGCCAGCACCGAAAGCTTACTAGGGCAGTACTTC. This translates into CASTESLLGQYF.